Sequencing of this T cell receptor (beta chain) was carried out in a study of a mutant IDH1 vaccine in newly diagnosed glioma. Study in general: Patients received vaccination from 4-6 weeks after radiotherapy alone, or with temozolomide cycles. Broader study findings: It seemed that pseudoprogression was not linked to changes in the top peripheral T cell clonotypes.

Produced via immunoSEQ multiplex PCR; TCRdb's table is partial and in-frame only. The sample holds around 50,000 clones, around 60% seen once. Time point: week 47, end of study. Every vaccination contained 300 ug of the mutant IDH1 20-mer peptide and was paired with topical imiquimod. Vaccinations, eight in total, occurred in weeks 1, 3, 5, 7, 11, 15, 19, 23. The donor cohort comprised cases of new WHO grade 3 or 4 IDH1-mutant, ATRX-lost astrocytoma. Comment on this clone: The antigen is not known.

Unmatched junction bases numbered 6, after V lost 7 bases and J lost 9 bases. Germline V lookup: CDR1 MNHNS, CDR2 SASEGT. The CDR3 extends over 14 amino acids. The origin of this receptor is a man aged 40-49 years with glioma. Some clones in this sample may be carry-over from other donors' samples. Specimen: peripheral blood mononuclear cells (PBMCs), collected from a glioma patient whose treatment included an IDH1 peptide vaccine. This chain links TRBV6-1 with TRBJ1-6, with 10 bases matching TRBD1. As DNA, the CDR3 is TGTGCCAGCACAGACAGGGGGCATGCTTCACCCCTCCACTTT. This translates into CASTDRGHASPLHF.